The 14 T cell receptor beta chains listed next were all sequenced from one sample in a study of breast tumors, draining lymph nodes, adjacent tissues. TCRdb reanalysed the multiplex PCR reads using MiXCR and keeps one entry per CDR3 protein. The table lists around 43,000 distinct CDR3 sequences, roughly 24% of them singletons. Input material: breast tumor tissue. These receptors were taken from a female donor with breast cancer. Some clones in this sample may be carry-over from other donors' samples.

The chain joins TRBV11-3 to TRBJ1-1; D is undetermined. CDR1 is SGHNT and CDR2 is YENEEA in the germline V gene. V was trimmed by 2 bases and J by 0 bases, leaving 4 bases between them. The CDR3 loop spans 13 amino acids. The DNA for the CDR3 is TGTGCCAGCAGCTTAACTCTGAACACTGAAGCTTTCTTT. It yields the protein CASSLTLNTEAFF.

Many counts were recorded for this clonotype. The V call is TRBV20-1, the J call TRBJ1-2; the match to TRBD1 covers 7 bases. Trimming took 3 bases from V and 8 from J; bases not matched to a gene: 15. From germline, CDR1 is DFQATT and CDR2 SNEGSKA (reference sequence). The CDR3 runs to 15 residues. The CDR3 here is CSASITRQGSLGYTF. The CDR3 coding sequence is TGCAGTGCTAGCATCACTCGACAGGGAAGTTTGGGCTACACCTTC.

On this clonotype: A much larger clone sits a single nucleotide away, making a read error possible. The DNA for the CDR3 is TGTGCCAGCTCACCCTCGGCAAATAGCAATCAGCCCCAGTATTTT. Its translation is CASSPSANSNQPQYF. The chain links TRBV18 to TRBJ1-5; no clear D. The J call is uncertain, as TRBJ2-3 better fits the DNA end. The length of the CDR3 is 15 residues. Germline V gene lookup returns CDR1 KGHSH and CDR2 LQKENI.

This clonotype came up many times. The V and J genes are TRBV12-3 or TRBV12-4 and TRBJ2-7, with D maybe TRBD2 (6 bases). The CDR3 sequence is 14 residues long. V lost 1 base and J lost 4, with 11 bases in between. CDR3 coding DNA: TGTGCCAGCAGTTTAGTAAGTCGGGGGTACGAGCAGTACTTC. Its protein product is CASSLVSRGYEQYF.

In its sample, this clonotype was seen many times. The chain links TRBV7-6 to TRBJ1-5; 8 bases fit TRBD1. CDR3 length: 17 residues. The trim removed 1 base at V and 2 bases at J, leaving 7 bases unmatched. Germline CDR1 is SGHVS and CDR2 is FNYEAQ. The CDR3 sequence: CASSLGFPGQGNQPQHF. The CDR3 DNA follows: TGTGCCAGCAGCTTAGGTTTTCCGGGACAGGGCAATCAGCCCCAGCATTTT.

This clonotype has a count of ten or more. V usage is TRBV20-1 and J usage is TRBJ2-5, with D tentatively TRBD2 (6 bases). This CDR3 contains 14 residues. In germline, CDR1 is DFQATT, CDR2 SNEGSKA (reference sequence). Trimming removed 6 bases from V and 0 bases from J, with 14 bases in between. The CDR3 loop reads CSAAWDSYQETQYF. The CDR3 nucleotides are TGCAGTGCAGCCTGGGACTCATACCAAGAGACCCAGTACTTC.

This clonotype was counted many times. Sequence at one end of the junction differs from germline and may be a read error. The chain links TRBV19 to TRBJ1-2; 12 nucleotides line up with TRBD1. The CDR3 loop spans 17 amino acids. Germline V lookup: CDR1 LNHDA, CDR2 SQIVND (reference sequence). Here the CDR3 reads CASSYHSGTGGKYGYIF. The DNA of the CDR3 is TGTGCCAGTAGTTATCACTCCGGGACAGGGGGCAAGTATGGCTACATCTTC. Full variable domain (remainder filled in from reference TRBV19 and TRBJ1-2): DGGITQSPKYLFRKEGQNVTLSCEQNLNHDAMYWYRQDPGQGLRLIYYSQIVNDFQKGDIAEGYSVSREKKESFPLTVTSAQKNPTAFYLCASSYHSGTGGKYGYIFGSGTRLTVV.

The V call is TRBV7-8, the J call TRBJ2-1; D possibly corresponds to TRBD1 (5 bases). Germline lookup yields CDR1 SGHVS and CDR2 FQNEAQ. This CDR3 is built from 14 residues. Trimming shortened V by 5 bases and J by 5 bases, and 13 bases separated the two germline ends. The CDR3 region is CASSLGAKDNEQFF. CDR3 bases: TGTGCCAGCAGCCTAGGGGCTAAGGACAATGAGCAGTTCTTC. The variable domain in full, completed from reference TRBV7-8 and TRBJ2-1, reads GAGVSQSPRYKVAKRGQDVALRCDPISGHVSLFWYQQALGQGPEFLTYFQNEAQLDKSGLPSDRFFAERPEGSVSTLKIQRTQQEDSAVYLCASSLGAKDNEQFFGPGTRLTVL.

The chain recombines TRBV5-5 with TRBJ1-4; D remains unclear. CDR3 length: 13 amino acids. Germline CDR1 reads SGHKS; CDR2 reads YYEKEE (reference sequence). The V end was cut by 2 bases, the J end by 8 bases, with 10 bases between. CDR3 region: CASSFPGREKLFF. The CDR3 coding sequence is TGTGCCAGCAGCTTCCCCGGGAGGGAAAAACTGTTTTTT.

The V call is TRBV7-2, the J call TRBJ2-1, with unresolved D. The CDR3 has 13 amino acids. The V end lost 2 bases, the J end lost 5 bases, and 7 bases lay between the germline ends. From germline, CDR1 is SGHTA and CDR2 FQGNSA. DNA of the CDR3: TGTGCCAGCAGCTTAACCTTAGACAATGAGCAGTTCTTC. Translation gives CASSLTLDNEQFF.

This clonotype was recorded at least ten times. The chain is built from TRBV7-9 and TRBJ2-5; TRBD1 might be the D (6 bases). This CDR3 is built from 14 residues. CDR1 is SEHNR, CDR2 FQNEAQ, per germline (reference sequence). Trimming stripped 3 bases from V and 2 bases from J, with 10 bases between. The CDR3 spells CASSLLRGQETQYF. The CDR3 nucleotides read TGTGCCAGCAGCTTGCTCAGGGGTCAAGAGACCCAGTACTTC.

This clonotype was counted many times. This rearrangement joins TRBV5-1 to TRBJ2-1; D unclear. This CDR3 has 17 residues. In germline, CDR1 is SGHRS, CDR2 YFSETQ. Trimming took 1 base from V and 7 from J, leaving 21 bases between them. The CDR3 coding sequence is TGCGCCAGCAGCTTGACGTCTTTGAGTTTTCTTGGGAATGAGCAGTTCTTC. Protein sequence: CASSLTSLSFLGNEQFF.

In regard to this clonotype: With a much larger clone just one base away, this may be a read error. The CDR3 DNA reads as TGTGCCTGGAGTGTAAGTGTTAGCGGGAGTATGCGGCAGTCCTTC. Encoded protein: CAWSVSVSGSMRQSF. The chain joins TRBV30 to TRBJ2-1; TRBD2 agrees at 9 bases. The CDR3 totals 15 residues. The germline gives CDR1 GTSNPN, CDR2 SVGIG (reference sequence).

The chain has TRBV2 and TRBJ2-5; D not resolved. The CDR3 runs to 14 residues. CDR1 is SNHLY and CDR2 is FYNNEI in the germline V gene. The V end lost 3 bases, the J end lost 2 bases, and 10 bases lay between the germline ends. CDR3 DNA: TGTGCCAGCAGTGACTCGGGCCTTCAAGAGACCCAGTACTTC. The encoded protein is CASSDSGLQETQYF.